The clone carrying this T cell receptor (beta chain) was detected ten times or more. Its specificity is not known. TCRdb re-called the 5' RACE reads through MiXCR, storing one row per CDR3 protein. The sample carries a few hundred thousand distinct CDR3 sequences, approximately 17% recorded once. Trimming stripped 3 bases from V and 0 bases from J, with 8 bases between. Germline V CDR1 and CDR2: SEHNR, FQNEAQ (reference sequence). The CDR3 runs to 14 residues. This record belongs to a study of identical twins. Overall study results and limits: Out-of-frame alpha sequences common to twins exhibited a surplus of low generation probability. Diverse VJ usage suggested most zero-insertion clonotypes were not invariant T cells. Conclusions rested on cross-sectional statistics rather than following the same donors.

V usage is TRBV7-9 and J usage is TRBJ1-2, with a weak D call TRBD1 (5 bases). Sequencing input: naive T cells sorted from blood. This clonotype was obtained from a man aged 50-59 years in good health. The CDR3, as DNA: TGTGCCAGCAGCTTTGAGACAGCTAACTATGGCTACACCTTC. Translating it yields CASSFETANYGYTF.